This TCR beta chain was captured in a study of technical replicates of blood from a few donors. TCRdb's table, derived via immunoSEQ multiplex PCR, lists solely in-frame clones and lacks some. Here the sample spans roughly 80,000 clones, approximately 96% being singletons. J gave up 5 bases and V 5 bases, and 7 bases lay outside the gene matches. Looked up from germline, CDR1 is SEHNR and CDR2 is FQNEAQ (reference sequence). This CDR3 has 15 residues. This chain links TRBV7-9 with TRBJ1-1, with 11 bases identical to TRBD1. The sample comprised T cells isolated from PBMCs. The clonotype comes from a human donor in good health. The CDR3 nucleotides are TGTGCCAGCAGCAGAGGGACAGGGGGGATTACTGAAGCTTTCTTT. Amino acid sequence: CASSRGTGGITEAFF.